These T cell receptor beta chains were read from a single sample in a study of T cells in localized non-small cell lung cancer. TCRdb's table, derived via immunoSEQ multiplex PCR, lists solely in-frame clones and lacks some. The repertoire holds more than 45,000 clones, with around three quarters as singletons. The material sequenced was peripheral blood, taken before any cancer treatment. The receptors originated from a man aged 35 to 69 with stage I squamous cell lung carcinoma. CDR3s include the opening cysteine and the closing phenylalanine or tryptophan. The order of the fields is J gene, V gene, D gene, clone size, CDR3 DNA, CDR3 protein. D genes are given only for firm matches. Clone size appears in some rows only: once, few, many, or a class for an expanded clone.

TRBJ2-3,TRBV6-5,TRBD2,once,TGTGCCAGTCTAGCGGACACAGATACGCAGTATTTT,CASLADTDTQYF
TRBJ2-3,TRBV5-1,TRBD1,.,TGCGCCAGCAGCTTGCCCCGGACAGGGGGAAAAGATACGCAGTATTTT,CASSLPRTGGKDTQYF
TRBJ2-1,TRBV6-5,.,few,TGTGCCAGCAGTAGACCCTACAATGAGCAGTTCTTC,CASSRPYNEQFF
TRBJ2-2,TRBV7-2,.,few,TGTGCCAGCAGCTTAGTTGCGGGGGCTAGCACCGGGGAGCTGTTTTTT,CASSLVAGASTGELFF
TRBJ1-6,TRBV28,TRBD1,.,TGTGCCAGCAGTATTCGACAGGGCACCCTCCACTTT,CASSIRQGTLHF
TRBJ1-5,TRBV6-5,TRBD1,.,TGTGCCACTTCGACAGGGGCAAATCAGCCCCAGCATTTT,CATSTGANQPQHF
TRBJ2-3,TRBV6-6,.,.,TGTGCCAGCAGTTTCCCCTCCAGGAGCACAGATACGCAGTATTTT,CASSFPSRSTDTQYF
TRBJ2-1,TRBV19,.,.,TGTGCCAGTAAGGGGCAGGTGACGGAGTTCTTC,CASKGQVTEFF
TRBJ1-6,TRBV5-6,.,.,TGTGCCAGCAGCTTGAGAGGGACACCCGGTTCACCCCTCCACTTT,CASSLRGTPGSPLHF
TRBJ1-5,TRBV27,.,.,TGTGCCAGCGGCTTGACAGTATATAGCAATCAGCCCCAGCATTTT,CASGLTVYSNQPQHF
TRBJ2-5,TRBV30,TRBD2,few,TGTGCCTGGACCAAACTAGCGGTACACCAAGAGACCCAGTACTTC,CAWTKLAVHQETQYF
TRBJ2-1,TRBV7-9,.,.,TGTGCCAGCAGCTTAACAGGGATTTTGGGCAATGAGCAGTTCTTC,CASSLTGILGNEQFF
TRBJ1-5,TRBV30,.,.,TGTGCCTGGAGTCCCGGGGGCTCGAGCAATCAGCCCCAGCATTTT,CAWSPGGSSNQPQHF
TRBJ2-1,TRBV19,TRBD1,.,TGTGCCAGTAGTATGAGAGGGACAGGGGGCAATGAGCAGTTCTTC,CASSMRGTGGNEQFF
TRBJ1-2,TRBV29-1,.,.,TGCAGCGTACGAACGCCAGGGGCAGGATCGTATGGCTACACCTTC,CSVRTPGAGSYGYTF
TRBJ1-1,TRBV6-6,.,once,TGTGCCAGCAGGGGGCGCGGGAACACTGAAGCTTTCTTT,CASRGRGNTEAFF
TRBJ2-7,TRBV28,.,once,TGTGCCAGCAGTTTTACTATCTACGAGCAGTACTTC,CASSFTIYEQYF
TRBJ2-7,TRBV9,.,.,TGTGCCAGCAGCGAGGGGGGGGCCGTGGGCGAGCAGTACTTC,CASSEGGAVGEQYF
TRBJ1-4,TRBV30,.,once,TGTGCCTGGAGTGTAGGAGGGCGGGAAAAACTGTTTTTT,CAWSVGGREKLFF
TRBJ2-5,TRBV2,TRBD2,.,TGTGCCAGCAGTGAAAACCAAGCGGGGAGAGAGACCCAGTACTTC,CASSENQAGRETQYF
TRBJ1-2,TRBV19,.,.,TGTGCCAGTAACTTACAGGGTTCTAACTATGGCTACACCTTC,CASNLQGSNYGYTF
TRBJ1-1,TRBV18,TRBD1,few,TGTGCCAGCCCGAATTCAGGGGGCACCGAAGCTTTCTTT,CASPNSGGTEAFF
TRBJ2-1,TRBV6-5,.,.,TGTGCCAGCAGTTTGCGGACCGACACAACGCAGTTCTTC,CASSLRTDTTQFF
TRBJ1-1,TRBV2,TRBD1,.,TGTGCCAGCAGCTCCGGGACAGGGGTGTTCACTGAAGCTTTCTTT,CASSSGTGVFTEAFF
TRBJ2-1,TRBV5-6,.,.,TGTGCCAGCAGTCGCCCCTCTAGCCCACAGCAGTTCTTC,CASSRPSSPQQFF
TRBJ2-2,TRBV2,.,.,TGTGCCAGCAGTGATCAGGACACCTACACCGGGGAGCTGTTTTTT,CASSDQDTYTGELFF
TRBJ2-2,TRBV7-6,TRBD1,.,TGTGCCAGCAGCCCGTGGACAGGGTTGTACACCGGGGAGCTGTTTTTT,CASSPWTGLYTGELFF
TRBJ1-2,TRBV30,.,.,TGTGCCTCGCAAGTTGACCATAACTATGGCTACACCTTC,CASQVDHNYGYTF
TRBJ1-2,TRBV29-1,.,.,TGCAGCGTTGATGTAGGCTACACCTTC,CSVDVGYTF
TRBJ2-5,TRBV27,TRBD2,once,TGTGCCAGCAGCCAAGGGACTAGCGGGGGGGCCGGGACCCAGTACTTC,CASSQGTSGGAGTQYF
TRBJ2-2,TRBV11-2,.,.,TGTGCCAGCAGCTTACGCAGCGGCGGCGATCTGAACACCGGGGAGCTGTTTTTT,CASSLRSGGDLNTGELFF
TRBJ2-6,TRBV29-1,.,.,TGCAGCGTCGGTGGGGCGGGCTCTGGGGCCAACGTCCTGACTTTC,CSVGGAGSGANVLTF
TRBJ1-5,TRBV7-9,.,once,TGTGCCAGCAGCTTAGCAGATTACAATCAGCCCCAGCATTTT,CASSLADYNQPQHF
TRBJ2-3,TRBV7-9,TRBD1,.,TGTGCCAGCAGCTCCTCCCGGGACAGAAGCACAGATACGCAGTATTTT,CASSSSRDRSTDTQYF